Presented here are 14 T cell receptor beta chains from one specimen sequenced in a study of beta chain features in type 1 diabetes. Investigators reverse transcribed all isolated RNA, so they sequenced expressed TCRB transcripts. Produced via immunoSEQ multiplex PCR; TCRdb's table is partial and in-frame only. The table has 300,000 to 350,000 clones, 14% seen once. Sample: central memory CD4+ T cells from blood. The receptors derive from a man aged 25-40 years in good health.

This clone was observed a few times. The V gene is TRBV28, the J gene TRBJ1-3; 7 bases map to TRBD1. Germline CDR1 MDHEN, CDR2 SYDVKM. This CDR3 is built from 15 residues. V lost 4 bases to trimming and J lost 0 bases; unmatched junction nucleotides: 3. Written as DNA, the CDR3 is TGTGCCAGCAGTTCCGGGACAGTCTCTGGAAACACCATATATTTT. Protein sequence: CASSSGTVSGNTIYF.

This chain uses TRBV29-1 with TRBJ2-1; TRBD2 matches 8 bases. Trimming at V came to 4 bases and at J to 8 bases, leaving 19 bases not matched to a gene. Germline lookup yields CDR1 SQVTM and CDR2 ANQGSEA. This CDR3 is 17 amino acids long. The CDR3 loop reads CSVGPYGGPGAGDEQFF. The CDR3 nucleotides are TGCAGCGTTGGGCCCTATGGAGGCCCAGGAGCGGGAGATGAGCAGTTCTTC.

This clone was recorded a few times. The J gene is TRBJ2-4, the V gene TRBV6-5; D call uncertain. Trimming removed 7 bases from V and 10 bases from J, with 8 bases in between. Germline CDR1 is MNHEY and CDR2 is SVGAGI. The CDR3 covers 10 residues. The CDR3 region has the DNA TGTGCCAGCATGATGGAAATTCAGTACTTC. Protein: CASMMEIQYF.

This chain connects TRBV9 to TRBJ2-3; a weak D match, TRBD1 (6 bases). CDR3 length equals 15 residues. Trimming removed 0 bases at V and 3 bases at J, with 11 bases between. Germline lookup yields CDR1 SGDLS and CDR2 YYNGEE. The CDR3 DNA follows: TGTGCCAGCAGCGTAGTCCCTCAGGGGACAGATACGCAGTATTTT. This sequence encodes CASSVVPQGTDTQYF.

This clone was seen ten or more times. The chain has TRBV27 and TRBJ1-6, with a tentative D call TRBD1 (6 bases). Germline-derived CDR1 and CDR2 are MNHEY and SMNVEV (reference sequence). V gave up 7 bases and J gave up 9 bases, with 16 bases separating them. CDR3 length equals 14 residues. The CDR3 coding sequence is TGTGCCAGCACCACACAGGGCACGGGTTCACCCCTCCACTTT. The encoded protein is CASTTQGTGSPLHF.

This chain joins TRBV5-1 and TRBJ2-1; 11 bases align to TRBD1. Trimming at V came to 2 bases and at J to 9 bases, leaving 4 bases not matched to a gene. Germline V lookup: CDR1 SGHRS, CDR2 YFSETQ. There are 14 residues in the CDR3. CDR3 sequence (DNA): TGCGCCAGCAGCTTAGGGACAGGGGGAGGTGAGCAGTTCTTC. Its translation: CASSLGTGGGEQFF.

This chain connects TRBV5-4 to TRBJ2-3; tentatively, D is TRBD2 (6 bases). This CDR3 has 15 residues. Germline V gene lookup returns CDR1 SGHNT and CDR2 YYREEE (reference sequence). Deletions cut 2 bases from V and 5 bases from J, with 15 bases between. CDR3 DNA sequence: TGTGCCAGCAGCTTTCCAAGACTGGGAGGAGATACGCAGTATTTT. Translating gives CASSFPRLGGDTQYF.

This clone was seen more than once but under ten times. Other DNA sequences in the same sample also yield this CDR3. This chain connects TRBV9 to TRBJ1-1, with unresolved D. Per the germline V gene, CDR1 is SGDLS and CDR2 is YYNGEE. The V gene lost 3 bases and the J gene lost 0 bases, with 6 bases spanning the gap. The CDR3 sequence is 13 residues long. This chain's CDR3 is CASSEGMNTEAFF. The CDR3 DNA reads as TGTGCCAGCAGCGAGGGAATGAACACTGAAGCTTTCTTT.

Only a few counts were recorded for this clone. The gene calls are TRBV6-1 and TRBJ2-7; 8 bases are a match to TRBD1. CDR3 length: 12 amino acids. Germline assignment: CDR1 MNHNS and CDR2 SASEGT. The V and J ends lost 8 bases and 9 bases, in that order; junction bases with no gene match: 9. This CDR3 is CASVPRGLGQYV. The CDR3 bases are TGTGCCAGCGTACCCAGGGGGCTGGGGCAGTACGTC.

In this sample, this clone turned up a few times. The chain recombines TRBV23-1 with TRBJ2-2; 12 bases align to TRBD2. TRBV23-1 is an ORF, and what it does is uncertain. Trimming took 4 bases from V and 6 from J; bases not matched to a gene: 12. The CDR3 totals 18 residues. The CDR3 reads CASSRTTSTSGRAGELFF. In DNA, the CDR3 is TGCGCCAGCAGTCGAACAACCTCGACTAGCGGGAGAGCCGGGGAGCTGTTTTTT.

In this sample, this clone turned up a few times. The chain uses TRBV2 and TRBJ1-2; a weak D match, TRBD1 (5 bases). This CDR3 is built from 12 residues. Germline values: CDR1 SNHLY, CDR2 FYNNEI. The V gene lost 5 bases and the J gene lost 2 bases, with 6 bases spanning the gap. CDR3 nucleotide sequence: TGTGCCAGCAGTCGGGACAACTATGGCTACACCTTC. It is translated as CASSRDNYGYTF.

In its sample, this clone was seen a few times. Different DNA sequences within this sample yield the same CDR3. The chain recombines TRBV4-1 with TRBJ2-5; no clear D gene. CDR3 length equals 14 residues. V shed 1 base and J shed 2 bases, with 8 bases lying between them. Germline V CDR1 and CDR2: MGHRA, YSYEKL. This CDR3 is CASSQVATQETQYF. The CDR3 region has the DNA TGCGCCAGCAGCCAAGTAGCTACACAAGAGACCCAGTACTTC.

Only a few counts were recorded for this clone. This chain uses TRBV5-1 with TRBJ1-4; unclear D gene. Germline V lookup: CDR1 SGHRS, CDR2 YFSETQ. This CDR3 contains 15 residues. Trimming removed 2 bases at V and 3 bases at J, with 11 bases between. As DNA, the CDR3 is TGCGCCAGCAGCTTTACAACGGGTTCTAATGAAAAACTGTTTTTT. Translation: CASSFTTGSNEKLFF.

This clone occurred once. This sequence joins TRBV7-2 and TRBJ2-2; the match to TRBD2 covers 12 bases. The CDR3 runs 17 residues. The trim removed 5 bases at V and 2 bases at J, leaving 6 bases unmatched. Germline V gene sequence: CDR1 SGHTA, CDR2 FQGNSA. CDR3 loop: CASSPTLAGGNTGELFF. The CDR3 DNA is TGTGCCAGCAGCCCAACACTAGCGGGGGGTAACACCGGGGAGCTGTTTTTT.